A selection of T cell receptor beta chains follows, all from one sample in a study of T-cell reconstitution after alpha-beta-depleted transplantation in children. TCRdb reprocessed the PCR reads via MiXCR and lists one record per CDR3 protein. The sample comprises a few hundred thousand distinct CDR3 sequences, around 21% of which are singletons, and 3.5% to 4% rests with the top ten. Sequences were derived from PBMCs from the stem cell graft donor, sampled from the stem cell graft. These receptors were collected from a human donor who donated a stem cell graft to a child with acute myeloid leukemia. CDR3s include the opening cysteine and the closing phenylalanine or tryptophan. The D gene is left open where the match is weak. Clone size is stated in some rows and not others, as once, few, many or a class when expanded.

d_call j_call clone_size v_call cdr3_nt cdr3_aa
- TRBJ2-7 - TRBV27 TGTGCCAGCAGTTTACGGCGGGGCCCATGGGAGCAGTACTTC CASSLRRGPWEQYF
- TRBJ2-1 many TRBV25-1 TGTGCCAGCATTCCCTCCTCGGGGAGCTCCTACAATGAGCAGTTCTTC CASIPSSGSSYNEQFF
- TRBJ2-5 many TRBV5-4 TGTGCCAGCAGCCGAAACGCGGAAGAGACCCAGTACTTC CASSRNAEETQYF
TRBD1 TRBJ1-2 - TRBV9 TGTGCCAGCAGCGTGCTGGACAGGGCGAACTATGGCTACACCTTC CASSVLDRANYGYTF
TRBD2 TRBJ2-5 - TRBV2 TGTGCCAGCAGTGAAGGAAATAGCGGGAGTCCGAAAGAGACCCAGTACTTC CASSEGNSGSPKETQYF
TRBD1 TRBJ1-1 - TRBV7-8 TGTGCCAGCAGCCCACTTCCAGGACAGGGGGCTTTAGGAGCTTTCTTT CASSPLPGQGALGAFF
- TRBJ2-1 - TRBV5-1 TGCGCCAGCAGTTTTGACCCCAGTGGGAGGGAGCAGTTCTTC CASSFDPSGREQFF
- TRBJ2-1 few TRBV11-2 TGTGCCAGCAGCTTAGTTTTGCGTGGTGGGAATGAGCAGTTCTTC CASSLVLRGGNEQFF
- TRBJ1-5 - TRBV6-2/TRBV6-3 TGTGCCAGCACCCAAAACGGACAGTCCGCGGCCCAGCATTTT CASTQNGQSAAQHF
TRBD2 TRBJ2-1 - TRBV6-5 TGTGCCAGCAGTTACGGGCTAGCGGGGGTAAACAATGAGCAGTTCTTC CASSYGLAGVNNEQFF
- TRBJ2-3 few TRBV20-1 TGCAGTGCTAGGGACCCTGAGGCCCTTTTAGGTCAAGATACGCAGTATTTT CSARDPEALLGQDTQYF
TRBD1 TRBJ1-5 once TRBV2 TGTGCCAGCAGTCCGGGACAGTCCTCCTTTCAGCCCCAGCATTTT CASSPGQSSFQPQHF
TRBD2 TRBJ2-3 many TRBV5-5 TGTGCCAGCAGCTTCCGGACTAGCGGGAGCCTCACAGATACGCAGTATTTT CASSFRTSGSLTDTQYF
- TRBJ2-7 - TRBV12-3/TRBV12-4 TGTGCCAGCAGGGAGCAGGGAAATACGTACGAGCAGTACTTC CASREQGNTYEQYF